This T cell receptor (beta chain) was profiled in a study of T cell repertoires in cytomegalovirus infection. TCRdb recomputed calls from the reads with MiXCR, one row per CDR3 protein. The sample consists of some 500,000 distinct CDR3 sequences, roughly 42% of them appearing once. About this clonotype: The antigen remains undetermined.

Germline V gene data show CDR1 as DFQATT and CDR2 as SNEGSKA (reference sequence). Trimming stripped 6 bases from V and 0 bases from J, with 14 bases between. The CDR3 loop spans 15 amino acids. The V call is TRBV20-1, the J call TRBJ1-4; D perhaps matches TRBD1 (5 bases). This TCR came from a human donor in good health (CMV status not recorded). Some clones in this sample may be carry-over from other donors' samples. Sequences were derived from cultured PBMCs, sampled from culture after CMV antigen stimulation. DNA for the CDR3: TGCAGTGCCCGCCGGGACCCCGCAACTAATGAAAAACTGTTTTTT. Its protein product is CSARRDPATNEKLFF.